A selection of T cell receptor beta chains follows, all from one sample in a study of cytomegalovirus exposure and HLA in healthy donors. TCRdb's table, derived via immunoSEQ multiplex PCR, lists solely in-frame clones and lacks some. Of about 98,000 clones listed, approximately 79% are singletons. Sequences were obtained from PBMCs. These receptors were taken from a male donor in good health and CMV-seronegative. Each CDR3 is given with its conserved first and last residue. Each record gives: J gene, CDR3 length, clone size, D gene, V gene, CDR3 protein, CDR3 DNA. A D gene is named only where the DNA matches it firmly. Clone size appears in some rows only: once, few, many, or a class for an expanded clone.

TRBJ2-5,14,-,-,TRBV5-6,CASSAGRRWETQYF,TGTGCCAGCAGCGCGGGACGTCGTTGGGAGACCCAGTACTTC
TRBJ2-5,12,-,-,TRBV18,CASSQGSETQYF,TGTGCCAGCTCCCAGGGTTCCGAGACCCAGTACTTC
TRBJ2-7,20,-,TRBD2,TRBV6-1,CASSELLSGLALPTNYEQYF,TGTGCCAGCAGTGAATTACTATCTGGACTAGCCTTACCGACTAACTACGAGCAGTACTTC
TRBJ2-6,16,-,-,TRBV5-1,CASSLDRVTGANVLTF,TGCGCCAGCAGCTTGGACAGGGTAACTGGGGCCAACGTCCTGACTTTC
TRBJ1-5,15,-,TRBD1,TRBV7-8,CASSSRDRVNQPQHF,TGTGCCAGCAGCTCACGTGACAGGGTTAATCAGCCCCAGCATTTT
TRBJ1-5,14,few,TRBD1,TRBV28,CASSRDRGNQPQHF,TGTGCCAGCAGCCGCGACAGGGGGAATCAGCCCCAGCATTTT
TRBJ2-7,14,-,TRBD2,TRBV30,CAWSGTSAYYEQYF,TGTGCCTGGAGTGGAACTAGCGCTTACTACGAGCAGTACTTC
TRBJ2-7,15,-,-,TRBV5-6,CASSLLAVSTYEQYF,TGTGCCAGCAGCTTGTTAGCAGTCTCCACCTACGAGCAGTACTTC
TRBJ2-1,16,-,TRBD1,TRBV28,CASSAGTGVLNNEQFF,TGTGCCAGCAGTGCCGGGACAGGGGTCCTCAACAATGAGCAGTTCTTC
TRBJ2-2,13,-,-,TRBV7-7,CASSRVDKGELFF,TGTGCCAGCAGCCGGGTAGATAAAGGGGAGCTGTTTTTT
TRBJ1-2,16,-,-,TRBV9,CASSYAGTMPGKGYTF,TGTGCCAGCAGCTATGCGGGAACCATGCCCGGGAAGGGCTACACCTTC
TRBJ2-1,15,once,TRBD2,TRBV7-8,CASSSLSGRVDEQFF,TGTGCCAGCAGCTCACTTAGCGGGAGGGTCGATGAGCAGTTCTTC
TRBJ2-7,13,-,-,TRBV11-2,CASSRGLYYEQYF,TGTGCCAGCAGCAGAGGACTTTACTACGAGCAGTACTTC
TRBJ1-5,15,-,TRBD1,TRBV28,CASSRKGQGNQPQHF,TGTGCCAGCAGCCGTAAGGGACAGGGAAATCAGCCCCAGCATTTT
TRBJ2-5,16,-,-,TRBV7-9,CASSRTHNRTQETQYF,TGTGCCAGCAGCCGCACACACAACAGGACACAAGAGACCCAGTACTTC
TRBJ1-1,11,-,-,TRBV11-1,CASSSYTEAFF,TGTGCCAGCAGCTCGTACACTGAAGCTTTCTTT
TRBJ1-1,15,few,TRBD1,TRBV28,CASSTSGGQNTEAFF,TGTGCCAGCAGTACCTCAGGGGGACAGAACACTGAAGCTTTCTTT
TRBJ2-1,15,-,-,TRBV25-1,CASSDQVAFHNEQFF,TGTGCCAGCAGTGACCAGGTGGCTTTCCACAATGAGCAGTTCTTC
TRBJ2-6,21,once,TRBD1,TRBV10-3,CAISEFWSRTGGATGANVLTF,TGTGCCATCAGTGAGTTCTGGAGCCGGACAGGGGGCGCAACTGGGGCCAACGTCCTGACTTTC
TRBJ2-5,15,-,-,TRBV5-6,CASSLGLTNVETQYF,TGTGCCAGCAGCTTGGGTCTTACAAACGTGGAGACCCAGTACTTC
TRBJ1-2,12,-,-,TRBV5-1,CASSLGFGVVAF,TGCGCCAGCAGCTTGGGGTTCGGGGTAGTTGCCTTC
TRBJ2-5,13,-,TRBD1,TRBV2,CASRGTGSETQYF,TGTGCCAGCAGGGGGACAGGGTCGGAGACCCAGTACTTC
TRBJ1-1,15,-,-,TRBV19,CASRARQVSNTEAFF,TGTGCCAGTAGAGCCCGACAGGTCTCGAACACTGAAGCTTTCTTT
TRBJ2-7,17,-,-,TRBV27,CASSLTGGSPGSYEQYF,TGTGCCAGCAGTTTAACTGGGGGCTCCCCCGGCTCGTACGAGCAGTACTTC
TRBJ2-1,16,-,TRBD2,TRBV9,CASSLSGEGLLDEQFF,TGTGCCAGCAGCCTTTCGGGGGAGGGCCTTTTAGATGAGCAGTTCTTC
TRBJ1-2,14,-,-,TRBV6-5,CASSSGIAYSGYTF,TGTGCCAGCAGCTCCGGGATAGCCTATAGTGGCTACACCTTC
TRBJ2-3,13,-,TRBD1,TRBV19,CASRAGGGDTQYF,TGTGCCAGTAGAGCAGGGGGTGGAGATACGCAGTATTTT
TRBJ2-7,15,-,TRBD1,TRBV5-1,CASSFEDRYAYEQYF,TGCGCCAGCAGCTTTGAGGACAGGTACGCCTACGAGCAGTACTTC
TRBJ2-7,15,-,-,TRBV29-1,CSGQYRASAGYEQYF,TGCAGCGGACAATACAGGGCCTCCGCTGGGTACGAGCAGTACTTC
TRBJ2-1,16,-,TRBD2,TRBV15,CATSTRGGTSNNEQFF,TGTGCCACCAGCACAAGGGGGGGGACTAGCAACAATGAGCAGTTCTTC
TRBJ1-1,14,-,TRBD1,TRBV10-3,CAIRTGQGNTEAFF,TGTGCCATCAGAACGGGACAGGGGAACACTGAAGCTTTCTTT
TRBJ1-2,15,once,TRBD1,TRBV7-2,CASSLSQQGGDGYTF,TGTGCCAGCAGCCTTAGTCAACAGGGGGGGGATGGCTACACCTTC
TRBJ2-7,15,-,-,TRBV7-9,CASSPHRQGRDEQYF,TGTGCCAGCAGCCCCCACCGGCAGGGTAGGGACGAGCAGTACTTC